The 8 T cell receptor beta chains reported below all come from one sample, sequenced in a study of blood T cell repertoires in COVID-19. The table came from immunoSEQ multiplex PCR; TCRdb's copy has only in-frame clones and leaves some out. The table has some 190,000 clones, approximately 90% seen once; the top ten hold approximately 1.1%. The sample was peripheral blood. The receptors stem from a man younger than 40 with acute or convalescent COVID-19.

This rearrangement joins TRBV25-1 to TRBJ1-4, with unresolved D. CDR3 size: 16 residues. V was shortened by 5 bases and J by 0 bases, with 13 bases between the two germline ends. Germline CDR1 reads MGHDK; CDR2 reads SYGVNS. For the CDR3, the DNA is TGTGCCAGCAGTCCCCCCCCAGCGACAACTAATGAAAAACTGTTTTTT. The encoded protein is CASSPPPATTNEKLFF. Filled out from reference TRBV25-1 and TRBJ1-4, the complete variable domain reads EADIYQTPRYLVIGTGKKITLECSQTMGHDKMYWYQQDPGMELHLIHYSYGVNSTEKGDLSSESTVSRIRTEHFPLTLESARPSHTSQYLCASSPPPATTNEKLFFGSGTQLSVL.

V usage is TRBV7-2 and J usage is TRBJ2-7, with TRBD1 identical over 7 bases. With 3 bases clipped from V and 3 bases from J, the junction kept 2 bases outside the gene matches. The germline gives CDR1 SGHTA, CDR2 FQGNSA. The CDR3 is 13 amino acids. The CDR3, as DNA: TGTGCCAGCAGCTTCTACAGGGGCTACGAGCAGTACTTC. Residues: CASSFYRGYEQYF.

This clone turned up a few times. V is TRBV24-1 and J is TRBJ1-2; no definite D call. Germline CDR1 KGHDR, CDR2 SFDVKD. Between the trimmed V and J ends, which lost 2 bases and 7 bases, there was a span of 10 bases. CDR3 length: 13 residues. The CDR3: CATSDSVTLGYTF. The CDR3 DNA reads TGTGCCACCAGTGATTCTGTGACACTTGGCTACACCTTC.

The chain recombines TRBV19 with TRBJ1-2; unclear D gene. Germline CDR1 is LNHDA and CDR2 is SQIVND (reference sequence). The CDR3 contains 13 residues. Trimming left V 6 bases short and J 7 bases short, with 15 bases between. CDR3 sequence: CASSRLGALGYTF. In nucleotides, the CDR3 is TGTGCCAGTAGCCGTCTAGGCGCCCTTGGCTACACCTTC. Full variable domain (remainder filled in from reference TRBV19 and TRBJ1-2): DGGITQSPKYLFRKEGQNVTLSCEQNLNHDAMYWYRQDPGQGLRLIYYSQIVNDFQKGDIAEGYSVSREKKESFPLTVTSAQKNPTAFYLCASSRLGALGYTFGSGTRLTVV.

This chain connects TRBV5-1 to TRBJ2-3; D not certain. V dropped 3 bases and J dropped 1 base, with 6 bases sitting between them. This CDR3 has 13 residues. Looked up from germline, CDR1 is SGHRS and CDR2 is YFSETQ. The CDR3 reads CASSYYGTDTQYF. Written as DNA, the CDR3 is TGCGCCAGCAGCTATTATGGCACAGATACGCAGTATTTT.

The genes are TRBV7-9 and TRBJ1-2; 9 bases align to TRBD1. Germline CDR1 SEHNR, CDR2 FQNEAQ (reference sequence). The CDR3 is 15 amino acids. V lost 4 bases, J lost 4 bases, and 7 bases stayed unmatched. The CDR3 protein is CASSSGDRASYGYTF. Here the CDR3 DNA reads TGTGCCAGCAGCTCGGGGGACAGGGCCTCCTATGGCTACACCTTC. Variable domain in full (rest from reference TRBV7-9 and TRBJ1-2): DTGVSQNPRHKITKRGQNVTFRCDPISEHNRLYWYRQTLGQGPEFLTYFQNEAQLEKSRLLSDRFSAERPKGSFSTLEIQRTEQGDSAMYLCASSSGDRASYGYTFGSGTRLTVV.

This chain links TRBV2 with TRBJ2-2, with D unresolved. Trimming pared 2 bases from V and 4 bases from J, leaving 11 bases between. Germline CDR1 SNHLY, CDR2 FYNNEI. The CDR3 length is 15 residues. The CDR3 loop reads CASSENRVFTGELFF. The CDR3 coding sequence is TGTGCCAGCAGTGAAAATAGAGTATTCACCGGGGAGCTGTTTTTT. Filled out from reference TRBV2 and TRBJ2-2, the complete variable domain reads EPEVTQTPSHQVTQMGQEVILRCVPISNHLYFYWYRQILGQKVEFLVSFYNNEISEKSEIFDDQFSVERPDGSNFTLKIRSTKLEDSAMYFCASSENRVFTGELFFGEGSRLTVL.

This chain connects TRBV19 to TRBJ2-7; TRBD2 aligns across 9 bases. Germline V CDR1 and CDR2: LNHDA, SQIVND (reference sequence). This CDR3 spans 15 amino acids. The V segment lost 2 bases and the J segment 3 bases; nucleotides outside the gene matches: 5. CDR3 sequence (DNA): TGTGCCAGTAGTATATTAGCGGGAGACTTCTACGAGCAGTACTTC. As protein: CASSILAGDFYEQYF.